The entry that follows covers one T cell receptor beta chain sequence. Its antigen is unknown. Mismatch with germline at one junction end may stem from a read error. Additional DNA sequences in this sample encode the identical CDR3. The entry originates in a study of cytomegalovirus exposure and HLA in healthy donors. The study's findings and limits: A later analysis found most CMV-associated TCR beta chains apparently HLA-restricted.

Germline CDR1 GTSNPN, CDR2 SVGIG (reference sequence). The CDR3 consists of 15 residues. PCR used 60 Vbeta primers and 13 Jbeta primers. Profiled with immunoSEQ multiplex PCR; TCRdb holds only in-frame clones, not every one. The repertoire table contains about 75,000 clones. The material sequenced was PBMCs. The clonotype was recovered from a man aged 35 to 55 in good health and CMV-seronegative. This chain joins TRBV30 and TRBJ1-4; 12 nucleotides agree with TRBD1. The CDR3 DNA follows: TGCGCCTGGAAGGGACAGGGGGCAGCGGGCGAAAAACTGTTTTTT. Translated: CAWKGQGAAGEKLFF.